This record concerns one T cell receptor beta chain sequence. A multiplex PCR was run with 60 Vbeta primers and 13 Jbeta primers. TCRdb's copy holds only in-frame clones and misses some; the assay was immunoSEQ multiplex PCR. The repertoire includes 180,000 or so clones, over 70% of them detected once, and 1.4% to 1.5% sits in the top ten. This sample was included in a study of cytomegalovirus exposure and HLA in healthy donors. CDR1 is MNHEY, CDR2 SVGAGI, per germline. CDR3 length: 14 amino acids. The V end was cut by 2 bases, the J end by 4 bases, with 11 bases between. The source is a man aged 18 to 30 in good health and CMV-seronegative. This chain connects TRBV6-5 to TRBJ2-5; tentatively, D is TRBD2 (7 bases). Sequencing used PBMCs. The CDR3 is CASSYGGAIETQYF. For the CDR3, the DNA is TGTGCCAGCAGTTACGGGGGGGCCATAGAGACCCAGTACTTC.